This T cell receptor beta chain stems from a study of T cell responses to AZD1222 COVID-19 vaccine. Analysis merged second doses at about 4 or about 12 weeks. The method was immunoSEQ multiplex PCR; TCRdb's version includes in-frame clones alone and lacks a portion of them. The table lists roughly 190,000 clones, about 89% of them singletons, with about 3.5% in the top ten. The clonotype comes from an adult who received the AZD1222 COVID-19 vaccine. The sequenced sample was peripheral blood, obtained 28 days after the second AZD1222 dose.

CDR3 sequence (DNA): TGTGCCAGCAGGCGTTCCGGGACAGATCTCTACGAGCAGTACTTC. Translating gives CASRRSGTDLYEQYF. The chain joins TRBV5-4 to TRBJ2-7; 7 nucleotides line up with TRBD1. V lost 5 bases, J lost 3 bases, and 11 bases stayed unmatched. Germline values: CDR1 SGHNT, CDR2 YYREEE (reference sequence). The CDR3 runs 15 residues.